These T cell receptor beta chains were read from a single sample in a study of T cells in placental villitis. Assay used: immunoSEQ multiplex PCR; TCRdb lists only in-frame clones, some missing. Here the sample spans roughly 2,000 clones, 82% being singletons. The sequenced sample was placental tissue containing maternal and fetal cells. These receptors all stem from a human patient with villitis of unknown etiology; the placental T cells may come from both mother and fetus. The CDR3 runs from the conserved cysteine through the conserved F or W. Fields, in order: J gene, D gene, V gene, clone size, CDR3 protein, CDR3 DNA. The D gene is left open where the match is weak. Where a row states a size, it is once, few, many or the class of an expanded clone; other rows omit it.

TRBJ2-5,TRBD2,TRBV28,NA,CASRAGGETETQYF,TGTGCCAGCAGAGCCGGGGGGGAGACGGAGACCCAGTACTTC
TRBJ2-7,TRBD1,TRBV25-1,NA,CASSEETGISYEQYF,TGTGCCAGCAGTGAAGAGACAGGGATCTCCTACGAGCAGTACTTC
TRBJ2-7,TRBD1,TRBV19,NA,CASSTGGFYEQYF,TGTGCCAGTAGTACAGGGGGCTTCTACGAGCAGTACTTC
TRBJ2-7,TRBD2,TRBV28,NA,CASSFGTSGPGGYEQYF,TGTGCCAGCAGTTTTGGGACTAGCGGCCCGGGGGGCTACGAGCAGTACTTC
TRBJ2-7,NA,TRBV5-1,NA,CASSPMALQGDEQYF,TGCGCCAGCAGCCCGATGGCCCTGCAGGGCGACGAGCAGTATTTC
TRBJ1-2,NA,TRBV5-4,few,CASSLVLPGFRGYTF,TGTGCCAGCAGCTTGGTATTGCCTGGCTTCCGTGGCTACACCTTC
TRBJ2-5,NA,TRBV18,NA,CASSPPTEETQYF,TGTGCCAGCTCACCACCGACGGAAGAGACCCAGTACTTC
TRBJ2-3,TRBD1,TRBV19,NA,CASSTDRGLATDTQYF,TGTGCCAGTAGTACTGACAGGGGACTGGCCACAGATACGCAGTATTTT
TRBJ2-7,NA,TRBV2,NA,CASCRDGIYEQYF,TGTGCCAGCTGCCGGGACGGGATCTACGAGCAGTACTTC
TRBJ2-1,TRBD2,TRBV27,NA,CASSFIRLAGDEQFF,TGTGCCAGCAGTTTTATAAGACTAGCGGGAGATGAGCAGTTCTTC
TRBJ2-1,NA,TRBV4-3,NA,CASSQEGNFHNEQFF,TGCGCCAGCAGCCAAGAAGGTAACTTCCACAATGAGCAGTTCTTC
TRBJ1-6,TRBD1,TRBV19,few,CASSTTGYNSPLHF,TGTGCCAGTAGTACGACAGGGTATAATTCACCCCTCCACTTT
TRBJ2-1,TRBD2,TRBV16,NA,CASSQASGNYNEQFF,TGTGCCAGCAGCCAAGCTAGCGGGAACTACAATGAGCAGTTCTTC
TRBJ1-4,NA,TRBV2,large,CASRSVGEKLFF,TGTGCCAGCAGATCCGTGGGGGAAAAACTGTTTTTT
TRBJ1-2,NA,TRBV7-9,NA,CASSLGLAALSPGYTF,TGTGCCAGCAGCTTAGGGCTCGCCGCCCTGTCTCCTGGCTACACCTTC
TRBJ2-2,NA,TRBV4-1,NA,CASSQSGGNTGELFF,TGCGCCAGCAGCCAAAGCGGCGGAAACACCGGGGAGCTGTTTTTT
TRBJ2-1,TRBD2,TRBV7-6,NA,CASSLLAGAYNEQFF,TGTGCCAGCAGCTTACTGGCGGGAGCTTACAATGAGCAGTTCTTC
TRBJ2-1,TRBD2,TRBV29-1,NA,CSVEGLAGTIAYNEQFF,TGCAGCGTTGAGGGACTAGCGGGGACAATCGCCTACAATGAGCAGTTCTTC
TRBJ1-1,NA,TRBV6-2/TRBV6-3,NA,CASSYDEQGDTEAFF,TGTGCCAGCAGTTACGATGAACAGGGAGACACTGAAGCTTTCTTT
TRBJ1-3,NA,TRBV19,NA,CASSMGYPSGNTIYF,TGTGCCAGTAGTATGGGGTACCCCTCTGGAAACACCATATATTTT
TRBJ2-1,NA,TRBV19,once,CASSLRTIHEQFF,TGTGCCAGTAGTTTGCGGACTATTCATGAGCAGTTCTTC
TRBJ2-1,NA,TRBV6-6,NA,CASSYSGSSREQFF,TGTGCCAGCAGTTACTCGGGCTCGAGTCGGGAGCAGTTCTTC
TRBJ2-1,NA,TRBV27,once,CASSQGGSYNEQFF,TGTGCCAGCAGTCAGGGGGGCTCCTACAATGAGCAGTTCTTC
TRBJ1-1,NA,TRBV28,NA,CASSWGGTEAFF,TGTGCCAGCAGTTGGGGGGGCACTGAAGCTTTCTTT
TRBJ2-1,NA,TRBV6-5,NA,CASSRLATYNEQFF,TGTGCCAGCAGCAGACTGGCGACTTACAATGAGCAGTTCTTC
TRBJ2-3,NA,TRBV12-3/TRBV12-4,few,CASSPTDTQYF,TGTGCCAGCTCTCCTACAGATACGCAGTATTTT
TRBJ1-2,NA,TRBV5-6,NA,CASSQEPPGGYTF,TGTGCCAGCAGCCAGGAACCCCCCGGGGGCTACACCTTC
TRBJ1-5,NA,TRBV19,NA,CASSILGDQPQHF,TGTGCCAGTAGTATCTTAGGGGATCAGCCCCAGCATTTT
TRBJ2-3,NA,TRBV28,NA,CASSLWADTQYF,TGTGCCAGCAGTTTATGGGCAGATACGCAGTATTTT
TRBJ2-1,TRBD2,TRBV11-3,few,CASSNGRARSEQFF,TGTGCCAGCAGCAACGGGAGGGCCCGATCCGAGCAGTTCTTC
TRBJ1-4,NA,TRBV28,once,CASRGTSATNEKLFF,TGTGCCAGCAGGGGGACATCTGCAACTAATGAAAAACTGTTTTTT
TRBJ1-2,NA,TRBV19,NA,CASSINGNYGYTF,TGTGCCAGTAGTATTAACGGTAACTATGGCTACACCTTC
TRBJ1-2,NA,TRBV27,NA,CASSFRWDYGYTF,TGTGCCAGCAGTTTTCGCTGGGACTATGGCTACACCTTC
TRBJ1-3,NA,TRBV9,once,CANSVTHYTGNTIYF,TGTGCCAACAGCGTAACTCATTACACTGGAAACACCATATATTTT